This T cell receptor (beta chain) was captured by sequencing in a study of identifying expanded T cells in peripheral blood. Method: immunoSEQ multiplex PCR; TCRdb's copy keeps in-frame clones and lacks some. The sample lists about 85,000 clones, about nine tenths occurring once. This clone was seen more than once but under ten times. Its antigen is not known. During the collection period, no donor immune events like infections were recorded. Study-level points and caveats: Technical replicates showed about 1.1 changed clones; approximately two weeks approximately 15; four weeks 19. Across healthy donors, higher total template counts meant significantly greater roughly 2-week count variance.

V was shortened by 0 bases and J by 10 bases, with 18 bases between the two germline ends. Germline loops: CDR1 SEHNR, CDR2 FQNEAQ (reference sequence). This CDR3 contains 16 residues. Specimen: blood. This chain links TRBV7-9 with TRBJ1-4, with D uncertain. The source of this sequence is a person between 18 and 75 years old in good health. The CDR3 spells CASSLAIGRSVGKLFF. The CDR3 DNA reads TGTGCCAGCAGCTTAGCGATCGGACGCTCGGTGGGAAAACTGTTTTTT.